Given below is one TCR beta chain in context. This sample was included in a study of monozygotic twins with inflammatory bowel disease. Germline-derived CDR1 and CDR2 are MDHEN and SYDVKM. The CDR3 sequence is 18 residues long. TCRdb reprocessed the 5' RACE reads and stores each CDR3 protein as one record, lacking DNA. Reported are about 330,000 distinct CDR3 sequences; the ten largest clones contain 2%. The genes are TRBV28 and TRBJ1-5. Sequencing input: blood. The TCR originated in a human donor with ulcerative colitis or Crohn's disease, or a healthy co-twin of an affected twin (not recorded which). CDR3 sequence: CASSFRRARTDSNQPQHF.